This T cell receptor beta chain originates from a study of cytomegalovirus exposure and HLA in healthy donors (dated by TCRdb to 2017 to 2019). With respect to the entire study: In an earlier analysis of some 550 of the donors, less than 350 Gb of sequence data and 100 million or so unique TCR beta sequences from about 179 million T cells were reported. An early release covering 500 to 750 HLA-typed donors comprised 250 to 350 gigabases of sequencing data and around 80 million unique TCR sequences. The genetic ancestry cluster associated with self-reported Caucasian donors included roughly four fifths of the roughly 360 genotyped donors. The study was designed to test whether signatures of past pathogen exposure could be identified by cataloging public T cell receptors. The study profiled the T cell repertoires of approximately 700 subjects by immunosequencing and related them to cytomegalovirus serostatus. Besides the first cohort of around 700 subjects, a separate validation cohort made up of 120 different subjects was used. The study combined high-throughput TCR immunosequencing, statistical association of individual TCRs with disease status, and machine learning to predict cytomegalovirus infection status. To study patterns of TCR occurrence, a later analysis re-analyzed previously published TCR beta repertoires from around 670 donors and added high-resolution HLA genotyping. Rather than drawing on any new phenotypic data, the later analysis identified candidate immune exposures from TCR beta sequences and the way those sequences occurred across donors. In an earlier analysis of around 540 of the donors, high-throughput TCR beta sequencing was used to judge whether each TCR beta V gene segment behaved as functional or pseudogenic. Alongside the repertoire data, information on donor age, sex, ethnicity and CMV serostatus was compiled. A later genetic analysis used genome-wide SNP genotypes for about 65% of the roughly 700 donors, treating that subset as a discovery cohort. All discovery cohort repertoires had been generated on a single sequencing platform. Both class I and class II loci were covered by HLA typing, at four-digit resolution. Typing coverage varied by locus: about 620-640 donors for A, B, C, DRB1 and DQB1; approximately 500 for DQA1; about 590 for DPA1; under 490 for DPB1. Roughly 5 DR-DQ haplotypes were treated as single units for association and clustering because of strong linkage in the cohort. Among some 400 genotyped donors of the cohort, an average of about 220,000 unique TCR beta nucleotide sequences was sequenced per donor, of which 15% to 20% were non-productive.

This clone has just a few counts. It has no known antigen specificity. No much larger clone is present one base from it, and per-base qualities are unavailable. Overall study outcomes, separate from this receptor: A cluster of highly shared sequence variants was judged likely to represent a technical artifact of the sequencing pipeline. Broadly in line with IMGT annotations, most TCR beta V segments showed up in productive rearrangements about 90% or about 30% of the time in an earlier analysis of about 500 of the donors. A later analysis reported that several top co-occurrence clusters appeared linked to parvovirus B19, influenza, CMV and Epstein-Barr virus. When HLA alleles, especially DR and DQ, strongly co-occurred, TCR associations were difficult to assign to individual alleles. Sequencing depth was assumed to be roughly uniform across donors in the presence/absence analyses, though that assumption may not hold. Only TCR beta chains were sequenced in this cohort, and the absence of alpha or paired-chain data limited detectable features. The study listed 164 TCR beta chains as associated with cytomegalovirus. A later analysis found that most CMV-associated TCR beta chains appeared HLA-restricted, with HLA associations seemingly driven largely by CMV exposure. According to a later analysis, TCR association rates differed among HLA loci, with DRB1 alleles showing the most associated TCRs and HLA-C alleles showing the fewest. Correlated functional status among segregating V segments might reflect linkage disequilibrium, but an unknown experimental factor could not be ruled out. A further reported finding was that TCR beta sequences accurately predicted the HLA-A and HLA-B alleles for most subjects in the first cohort. The earlier analysis of about 600 of the donors excluded fewer than 20 rarely observed V segments, including chromosome 9 orphons, because counts were too low. Cytomegalovirus status was reported to be diagnosed by the classifier with high specificity and sensitivity in both the original and validation cohorts. Most TCR sequences were seen in very few donors, while some public TCRs were found in many individuals. Because HLA typing was missing for some donors at each locus, association tests included only the typed subset. Compared with the 666-donor mean, donors in an Asian-associated ancestry cluster had fewer N-insertions in productive TCRs, according to a later genetic analysis. The 87-base-pair reads could not distinguish some IMGT-functional V segments, including TRBV6-2 and TRBV6-3, so those segments were excluded. According to the authors, the approach could potentially be generalized to other disease states and immunological phenotypes. A later analysis associated 16,951 TCR beta sequences with specific HLA alleles at a false discovery rate of 0.05. V-gene and J-gene trimming of TCR beta chains was associated with a missense DCLRE1C variant in a later genetic analysis, and the association was replicated in an independent cohort. In a later analysis, HLA-associated TCR beta chains were found to be more clonally expanded and to have lower generation probabilities than equally common non-associated chains. CMV serostatus was the only immune exposure information available for the cohort. In vitro tests confirmed that a few of the cytomegalovirus-associated TCR beta chains recognize cytomegalovirus antigens.

The cohort was made up of 500 to 800 healthy bone marrow donors. All cohort members were sampled while nominally healthy, although unrecorded immune exposures were likely present. The donor tested CMV seropositive, placing the donor among the 289 seropositive members of the cohort. A peripheral blood sample was provided by each donor, and peripheral blood mononuclear cells were used for TCR beta sequencing. Genomic DNA extraction from the blood cell samples was performed with the Qiagen DNeasy Blood Extraction Kit. V loses 2 bases at its end and J loses 5 bases; junction bases beyond the gene matches: 14. From the germline V gene, CDR1 is SGHDT and CDR2 is YYEEEE. The CDR3 contains 17 residues, cysteine and phenylalanine counted. The only DNA kept is the CDR3, 51 bases in frame from the first base. Library creation used the immunoSEQ multiplex PCR assay. A mixture of 60 forward primers for TCR Vbeta segments and 13 reverse primers for TCR Jbeta segments was used in the multiplex PCR. Amplification of the CDR3 region of rearranged TCR beta genes was performed with a multiplex PCR assay on genomic DNA. On the Illumina HiSeq System, the amplified TCR beta libraries were sequenced as 87-base-pair reads. Per the authors' processing: A later analysis tallied roughly 80 million unique TCR beta chains across the 610 or so repertoires, and approximately 12 million of those chains were shared by two or more donors. To remove PCR and sequencing errors, raw reads were error-corrected and collapsed into unique sequences using a nearest-neighbor algorithm that merged closely related sequences. To assign V, D and J gene segments, CDR3 sequences were aligned to IMGT reference sequences. For a sequence to be retained, at least a six-nucleotide match to both a V gene segment and a J gene segment was required. A rearrangement was called productive if the CDR3 had no stop codons and remained in frame with V and J, and every other rearrangement was called non-productive. Following IMGT convention, CDR3 was defined as the stretch from the second conserved V-encoded cysteine up to the conserved J-encoded phenylalanine. The earlier analysis of about 560 of the donors excluded any sequence lacking an unambiguous match to a single V gene segment. In an earlier analysis of a few hundred of the donors, V segments were called functional above 56.7% productive rearrangements and were called segregating when the between-donor standard deviation exceeded 5%. A statistical classification framework was built to diagnose cytomegalovirus status from the catalog of TCR beta chain sequences. In a later analysis, TCR nucleotide sequences were compared against IMGT/GENE-DB human TR gene sequences so that V and J genes could be assigned. A later analysis assigned CDR3 sequences and most-parsimonious VDJ recombination scenarios with the TCRdist pipeline. In a later analysis, every TCR beta chain was defined by the combination of its CDR3 amino acid sequence and its V-gene family, and reads without a unique V-gene family were dropped. To address suspected cross-contamination and a sequencing artifact, a later analysis removed 592 highly shared, low-generation-probability nucleotide sequences. In a later analysis, a clonal expansion index for each public chain was calculated from normalized within-repertoire ranks of inferred template counts. A later analysis computed generation probabilities with a VDJ recombination model fitted to out-of-frame rearrangements, and checked the results against IGoR. Hypergeometric tests were used in a later analysis to score TCR-TCR, TCR-HLA and TCR-CMV co-occurrence, with a repertoire-size bias correction applied to the TCR pairs. In a later analysis, false discovery rates were estimated by permuting HLA or CMV assignments 20 times. In a later analysis, co-occurring TCRs were grouped using DBSCAN, and TCRdist sequence similarity was added for clustering within HLA-allele-positive subsets. Co-occurrence clustering excluded repertoires with fewer than 30,000 or more than 120,000 public chains, plus five with anomalous nucleotide sharing. Here the immuneACCESS table is served through TCRdb, limited to in-frame sequences with V and J called. Missing clones are a known gap in these copies; in checked studies unresolved V genes cover under half, and the rest lacks a known reason. Clone size and V and J calls were adopted from that table, with D and trimming inferred from the DNA. Counted in this sample were approximately 120,000 clones; 85% to 90% of them appeared once. The ten largest clones add up to over 6.5% of the sample.

The sequence derives from a woman in her 30s in good health and CMV-seropositive. The sequencing input was PBMCs. This sequence uses TRBV5-6 and TRBJ1-2, with 8 bases matching TRBD1. The DNA reads as follows: TGTGCCAGCAGCTTCCCCCCCCCGACAGGGGAGAGATATGGCTACACCTTC. The encoded protein is CASSFPPPTGERYGYTF.